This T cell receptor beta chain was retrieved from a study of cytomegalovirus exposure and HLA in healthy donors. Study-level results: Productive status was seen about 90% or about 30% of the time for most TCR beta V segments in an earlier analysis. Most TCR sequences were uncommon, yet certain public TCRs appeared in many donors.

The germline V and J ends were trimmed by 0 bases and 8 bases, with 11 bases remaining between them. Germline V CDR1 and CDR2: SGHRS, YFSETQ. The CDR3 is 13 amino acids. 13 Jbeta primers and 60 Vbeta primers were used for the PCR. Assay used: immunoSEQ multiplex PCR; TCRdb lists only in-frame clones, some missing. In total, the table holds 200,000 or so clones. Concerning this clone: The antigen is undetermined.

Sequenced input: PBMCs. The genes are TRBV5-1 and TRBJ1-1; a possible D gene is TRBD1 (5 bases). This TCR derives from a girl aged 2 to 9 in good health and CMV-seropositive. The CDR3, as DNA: TGCGCCAGCAGCTTGGAACAGGAGAGAGAAGCTTTCTTT. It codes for CASSLEQEREAFF.